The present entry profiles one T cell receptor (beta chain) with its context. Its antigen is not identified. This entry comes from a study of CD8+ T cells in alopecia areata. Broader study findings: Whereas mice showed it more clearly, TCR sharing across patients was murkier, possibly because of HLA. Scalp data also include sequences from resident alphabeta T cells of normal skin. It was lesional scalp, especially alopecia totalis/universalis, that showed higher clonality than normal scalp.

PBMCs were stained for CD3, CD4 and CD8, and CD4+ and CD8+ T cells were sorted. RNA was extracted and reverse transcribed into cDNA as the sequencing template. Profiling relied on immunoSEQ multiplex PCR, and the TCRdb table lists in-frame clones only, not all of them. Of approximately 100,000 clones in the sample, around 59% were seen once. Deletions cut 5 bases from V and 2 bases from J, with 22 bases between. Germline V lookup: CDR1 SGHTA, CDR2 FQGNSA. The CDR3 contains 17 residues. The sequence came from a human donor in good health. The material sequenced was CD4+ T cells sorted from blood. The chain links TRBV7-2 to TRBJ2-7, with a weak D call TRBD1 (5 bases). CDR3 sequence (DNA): TGTGCCAGCAGCCTACCGATCCAGGGTATGTTAGCCTACGAGCAGTACTTC. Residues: CASSLPIQGMLAYEQYF.